A selection of T cell receptor beta chains follows, all from one sample in a study of neurological immune-mediated disorders. TCRdb recomputed calls from the 5' RACE reads with MiXCR, one row per CDR3 protein. The data show around 17,000 distinct CDR3 sequences, with about 20% seen just once and 23% held by the top ten. The sequenced material came from PBMCs. Receptor source: a man in his forties or fifties in good health. Each CDR3 is given with its conserved first and last residue. D genes are given only for firm matches. The listing skips clone size in some rows; elsewhere it reads once, few, many or a size class.

d_gene | abundance | j_gene | v_gene | CDR3nt | CDR3aa
. | many | TRBJ2-7 | TRBV5-5 | TGTGCCAGCACCTCCCCAACTAGGTCCCACGAGCAGTACTTC | CASTSPTRSHEQYF
TRBD1 | many | TRBJ1-2 | TRBV10-3 | TGTGCCATCAACAAGGACAGGGACAACTATGGCTACACCTTC | CAINKDRDNYGYTF
. | medium-sized | TRBJ2-4 | TRBV28 | TGTGCCAGCAGTTTAAAGGGGGCCAAAAACATTCAGTACTTC | CASSLKGAKNIQYF
. | medium-sized | TRBJ2-7 | TRBV5-1 | TGCGCCAGCAGCTTGGGGTCGGTTTGGGTAGGGGCCCCAGCCAACTACGAGCAGTACTTC | CASSLGSVWVGAPANYEQYF
TRBD1 | many | TRBJ2-1 | TRBV5-1 | TGCGCCAGCAGCTTTGGGACAGGGGGCCAATATGAGCAGTTCTTC | CASSFGTGGQYEQFF
. | . | TRBJ1-1 | TRBV9 | TGTGCCAGCAGAGCGGGGGTGAGGCCCACTGAAGCTTTCTTT | CASRAGVRPTEAFF
. | few | TRBJ2-1 | TRBV18 | TGTGCCAGCTCACCTCTAGCGACCAGAGGTTACAATGAGCAGTTCTTC | CASSPLATRGYNEQFF
TRBD2 | many | TRBJ2-1 | TRBV6-6 | TGTGCCAGCAGTCACAGCGGGAGAGGGCACAATGAGCAGTTCTTC | CASSHSGRGHNEQFF
. | . | TRBJ2-1 | TRBV7-2 | TGTGCCAGCAGCTTATCCGGGCAGGTTACCAGTGAGCAGTTCTTC | CASSLSGQVTSEQFF
TRBD1 | many | TRBJ2-7 | TRBV5-1 | TGCGCCAGCAGCTTACAGGGGGCCTACGAGCAGTACTTC | CASSLQGAYEQYF
TRBD2 | many | TRBJ2-2 | TRBV6-2/TRBV6-3 | TGTGCCAGCAAAGTGGGACTAGCGGGAGGGCCCACGAACACCGGGGAGCTGTTTTTT | CASKVGLAGGPTNTGELFF
. | few | TRBJ2-2 | TRBV7-9 | TGTGCCAGCAGCTTAGACCCGGGGTCGGGACGCGGGGAGCTGTTTTTT | CASSLDPGSGRGELFF
. | many | TRBJ2-1 | TRBV5-1 | TGCGCCACCAGACCGAACCCGAGCTCCTACAATGAGCAGTTCTTC | CATRPNPSSYNEQFF
. | . | TRBJ2-1 | TRBV5-6 | . | CASSFYICSLPFGGSYNEQFF
. | many | TRBJ2-1 | TRBV7-9 | TGTGCCAGCAGCTTAGTATCCCTGTACAATGAGCAGTTCTTC | CASSLVSLYNEQFF
TRBD1 | many | TRBJ1-2 | TRBV7-9 | TGTGCCAGCAGCACAGGGGGCAGATCTGGCTACACCTTC | CASSTGGRSGYTF
TRBD1 | . | TRBJ2-6 | TRBV28 | TGTGCCAGCAGTTCCGACAGGGTCTTTAGCTCTGGGGCCAACGTCCTGACTTTC | CASSSDRVFSSGANVLTF
. | many | TRBJ1-4 | TRBV7-9 | TGTGCCAGCAGCTTGCTGCCGGGGGCGGGTGAAAAACTGTTTTTT | CASSLLPGAGEKLFF
. | many | TRBJ2-4 | TRBV20-1 | TGCAGTGCTAGTTACGGGTTCCAAGCCAAAAACATTCAGTACTTC | CSASYGFQAKNIQYF